This TCR beta chain comes out of a study of T cells in Graves' hyperthyroidism and ophthalmopathy. The CDR3 spans 14 residues. Germline lookup yields CDR1 MNHNS and CDR2 SASEGT. Amplification of TCR beta CDR3 regions used RNA as the template. The TCR CDR3 first-round RT-PCR relied on the HTBI primer set. TCRdb reanalysed the multiplex PCR reads using MiXCR and keeps one entry per CDR3 protein. In the table there are 550,000 to 600,000 distinct CDR3 sequences, 35% to 55% of which are singletons. With respect to this clonotype: A clone one base away is much larger, so this may be a read error.

The J gene is TRBJ2-7, the V gene TRBV6-1, with D possibly being TRBD1 (6 bases). Source material: peripheral blood or thyroid tissue (not recorded which). This clonotype was sampled from an adult woman with Graves' disease, either hyperthyroidism or ophthalmopathy (not recorded which). This CDR3 reads CVSSYKVDRDKQYF. The CDR3 coding sequence is TGTGTCAGCAGTTACAAGGTAGATAGGGACAAGCAGTACTTC.